This T cell receptor beta chain is from a study of cytomegalovirus exposure and HLA in healthy donors (dated by TCRdb to about 2017). Study-wide context: According to an earlier analysis of a few hundred of the donors, 200 million or so T cells yielded 100 million or so unique TCR beta sequences and roughly 280 Gb of sequence data. Approximately 310 gigabases of sequencing data and approximately 84 million unique TCR sequences were included in an early release covering 550 to 650 HLA-typed donors. Of the roughly 430 genotyped donors, around 81% fell in the genetic ancestry cluster associated with self-reported Caucasian donors. The study aimed to test whether signatures of past pathogen exposure could be identified by cataloging public T cell receptors. The study profiled the T cell repertoires of approximately 700 subjects by immunosequencing and related them to cytomegalovirus serostatus. Besides the first cohort of 550 to 750 subjects, a separate validation cohort made up of roughly 120 different subjects was used. The study combined high-throughput TCR immunosequencing, statistical association of individual TCRs with disease status, and machine learning to predict cytomegalovirus infection status. A later analysis re-examined previously published TCR beta repertoires from around 670 donors and added high-resolution HLA genotyping to investigate patterns of TCR occurrence. Rather than drawing on any new phenotypic data, the later analysis identified candidate immune exposures from TCR beta sequences and the way those sequences occurred across donors. In an earlier analysis of 587 of the donors, high-throughput TCR beta sequencing was used to judge whether each TCR beta V gene segment behaved as functional or pseudogenic. Alongside the repertoire data, information on donor age, sex, ethnicity and CMV serostatus was compiled. In a later genetic analysis, genome-wide SNP genotypes for about 60% of the 666 donors were used, and that subset was treated as a discovery cohort. Every discovery cohort repertoire had been produced on one sequencing platform. HLA typing covered class I and class II loci at four-digit resolution. The number of donors typed differed by locus, with about 629-640 for A, B, C, DRB1 and DQB1, around 560 for DQA1, over 600 for DPA1, and some 470 for DPB1. A handful of DR-DQ haplotypes were handled as single units for association and clustering because linkage in the cohort was strong. Among some 410 genotyped donors of the cohort, an average of roughly 240,000 unique TCR beta nucleotide sequences were sequenced per donor, roughly a sixth of them non-productive.

Here is what the overall study found, with its caveats: The authors suggested that the approach could potentially be generalized to other disease states and immunological phenotypes. The sequencing pipeline was judged likely to have produced a cluster of highly shared sequence variants as a technical artifact. In a later genetic analysis, a missense DCLRE1C variant was associated with V-gene and J-gene trimming of TCR beta chains, and the association was replicated in an independent cohort. A further reported finding was that TCR beta sequences accurately predicted the HLA-A and HLA-B alleles for most subjects in the first cohort. In a later analysis, 16,951 TCR beta sequences were associated with specific HLA alleles at a false discovery rate of 0.05. In both the original and validation cohorts, the classifier was reported to diagnose cytomegalovirus status with high specificity and sensitivity. In a later analysis, the rate of TCR association differed among HLA loci, with DRB1 alleles having the most associated TCRs and HLA-C alleles having the fewest. Strong co-occurrence of HLA alleles, especially DR and DQ, made assigning TCR associations to individual alleles difficult. Because counts were too low, about 15 rarely observed V segments, including chromosome 9 orphons, were left out of the earlier analysis of 587 of the donors. CMV serostatus was the only immune exposure information available for the cohort. Broadly in line with IMGT annotations, most TCR beta V segments showed up in productive rearrangements about 87% or about 30% of the time in an earlier analysis of around 600 of the donors. In a later analysis, HLA-associated TCR beta chains showed more clonal expansion and lower generation probabilities than non-associated chains that were equally common. Most CMV-associated TCR beta chains appeared to be HLA-restricted in a later analysis, and the HLA associations seemed to be driven largely by CMV exposure. Correlated functional status among segregating V segments might be attributable to linkage disequilibrium, but an unknown experimental factor could not be ruled out. The study gave a list of around 170 TCR beta chains associated with cytomegalovirus. In this cohort, only TCR beta chains were sequenced, and detectable features were limited by the absence of alpha or paired-chain data. In vitro tests confirmed that a few of the cytomegalovirus-associated TCR beta chains recognize cytomegalovirus antigens. In a later genetic analysis, fewer N-insertions in productive TCRs were reported among donors in an Asian-associated ancestry cluster than the approximately 710-donor mean. While some public TCRs were present in many individuals, most TCR sequences turned up only very rarely across donors. Because HLA typing was missing for some donors at each locus, association tests included only the typed subset. Sequencing depth was assumed to be roughly uniform across donors in the presence/absence analyses, though that assumption may not hold. Several of the top co-occurrence clusters appeared to be linked to parvovirus B19, influenza, CMV and Epstein-Barr virus, according to a later analysis. Some IMGT-functional V segments, including TRBV6-2 and TRBV6-3, could not be told apart with the 87-base-pair reads, so those segments were excluded.

Of note for this clone: There is no known antigen for this receptor. Per-base qualities were not stored, and no clone one base away is much larger.

Its CDR3 holds 15 amino acids, cysteine through phenylalanine. Solely the CDR3 DNA is kept, with 45 bases framed from the first base. The germline V and J ends show losses of 6 bases and 7 bases respectively, and no gene match explains 14 bases of the junction. The germline V gene (reference sequence) provides CDR1 LNHDA and CDR2 SQIVND. Library method: the immunoSEQ multiplex PCR assay. The multiplex PCR relied on a mix of 60 forward primers for TCR Vbeta segments and 13 reverse primers for TCR Jbeta segments. A multiplex PCR assay on genomic DNA amplified the CDR3 region of rearranged TCR beta genes. The Illumina HiSeq System was used to sequence the amplified TCR beta libraries as 87-base-pair reads. Regarding the original processing steps: In a later analysis, approximately 74 million unique TCR beta chains were counted across the roughly 610 repertoires, and roughly 10 million of these chains were shared by at least two donors. Raw reads were error-corrected and collapsed into unique sequences with a nearest-neighbor algorithm that merged closely related sequences to remove PCR and sequencing errors. V, D and J gene segments were assigned by aligning CDR3 sequences to IMGT reference sequences. Each retained sequence needed at least a six-nucleotide match to both a V gene segment and a J gene segment. Rearrangements were classified as productive when the CDR3 lacked stop codons and remained in frame with V and J, and all other rearrangements were classified as non-productive. CDR3 was defined according to IMGT convention as the region running from the second conserved V-encoded cysteine to the conserved J-encoded phenylalanine. The earlier analysis of 500 to 600 of the donors excluded sequences that lacked an unambiguous match to a single V gene segment. In an earlier analysis of several hundred of the donors, V segments were called functional above 56.7% productive rearrangements and were called segregating when the between-donor standard deviation exceeded 5%. A statistical classification framework was developed to diagnose cytomegalovirus status using the catalog of TCR beta chain sequences. In a later analysis, TCR nucleotide sequences were compared against IMGT/GENE-DB human TR gene sequences so that V and J genes could be assigned. The TCRdist pipeline was used in a later analysis to assign CDR3 sequences and most-parsimonious VDJ recombination scenarios. In a later analysis, each TCR beta chain was defined by its CDR3 amino acid sequence together with its V-gene family, and reads lacking a unique V-gene family were excluded. A later analysis removed roughly 590 highly shared, low-generation-probability nucleotide sequences to deal with suspected cross-contamination and a sequencing artifact. For each public chain, a later analysis derived a clonal expansion index from normalized ranks of inferred template counts within each repertoire. Generation probabilities in a later analysis came from a VDJ recombination model fitted to out-of-frame rearrangements, and those results were checked against IGoR. A later analysis scored TCR-TCR, TCR-HLA and TCR-CMV co-occurrence with hypergeometric tests, applying a repertoire-size bias correction to TCR pairs. To estimate false discovery rates, a later analysis permuted the HLA or CMV assignments 20 times. A later analysis grouped co-occurring TCRs with DBSCAN, adding TCRdist sequence similarity when clustering within HLA-allele-positive subsets. Co-occurrence clustering excluded repertoires with fewer than 30,000 or more than 120,000 public chains, plus five with anomalous nucleotide sharing. TCRdb retrieved this table from immuneACCESS and kept in-frame rearrangements only. Not all clones are present; in checked studies, unresolved V genes account for under half, and no reason is known for the remainder. That table is the source of V, J and clone size, and D and trimming were worked out from the DNA. The sample table holds about 84,000 clones, of which 75% to 90% were seen once. Around 2.5% of the sample goes to the ten largest clones.

The cohort consisted of 600 to 750 healthy bone marrow donors. All cohort members were sampled while nominally healthy, although unrecorded immune exposures were likely present. The donor was CMV seronegative and was included in the group of 352 seronegative cohort members. A peripheral blood sample was collected from each donor, and TCR beta sequencing was performed on peripheral blood mononuclear cells. The Qiagen DNeasy Blood Extraction Kit was used to extract genomic DNA from the blood cell samples. The TCR was taken from a young man in good health and CMV-seronegative. Specimen: PBMCs. The sequence joins TRBV19 to TRBJ2-7; TRBD1 lines up with 8 middle nucleotides. The CDR3 protein sequence reads: CASSRRTGTGGEQYF. In nucleotides, the sequence is TGTGCCAGTAGCCGTAGAACCGGGACAGGAGGGGAGCAGTACTTC.